This record concerns one T cell receptor beta chain sequence. This specimen comes from a study of blood T cell repertoires in COVID-19. In the study overall: Specimens from acute and convalescent COVID-19 originated in the United States, Italy and Spain.

In germline, CDR1 is SGHTA, CDR2 FQGTGA. The CDR3 loop spans 14 amino acids. V was cut by 2 bases and J by 3 bases, with 11 bases left in between. In the study's own analysis: How many nucleated cells were present was estimated from reference gene primer amplification. The method was immunoSEQ multiplex PCR; TCRdb's version includes in-frame clones alone and lacks a portion of them. The DNA gave D and trimming, while V, J and clone size come from that table. The data contain under 300,000 clones, about 90% of them seen just once; the ten biggest clones take up 1% to 1.5%. Material: PBMCs or T cells enriched from blood (not recorded which). The chain joins TRBV7-3 to TRBJ2-7; TRBD2 is a possible D gene (5 bases). This TCR was sampled from a human donor in a cohort exposed to, infected with or recovered from COVID-19 (not recorded which). The donor label of this sample is uncertain. The CDR3 DNA follows: TGTGCCAGCAGCTTAGGGGTAGAGGGCTACGAGCAGTACTTC. Translating it yields CASSLGVEGYEQYF.